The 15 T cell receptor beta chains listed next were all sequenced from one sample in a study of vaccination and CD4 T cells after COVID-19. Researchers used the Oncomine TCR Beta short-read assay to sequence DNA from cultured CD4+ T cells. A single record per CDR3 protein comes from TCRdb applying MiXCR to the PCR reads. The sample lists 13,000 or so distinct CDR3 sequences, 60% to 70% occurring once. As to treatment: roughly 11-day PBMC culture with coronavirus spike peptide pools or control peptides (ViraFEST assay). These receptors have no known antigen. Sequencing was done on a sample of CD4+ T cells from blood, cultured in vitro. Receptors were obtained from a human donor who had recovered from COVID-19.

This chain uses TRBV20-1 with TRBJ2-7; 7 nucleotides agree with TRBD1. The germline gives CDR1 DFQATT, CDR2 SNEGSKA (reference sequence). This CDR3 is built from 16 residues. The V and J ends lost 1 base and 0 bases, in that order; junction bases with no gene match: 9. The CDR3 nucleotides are TGCAGTGCTAGAGCGACAGGGTTGTCGTCCTCCTACGAGCAGTACTTC. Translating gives CSARATGLSSSYEQYF.

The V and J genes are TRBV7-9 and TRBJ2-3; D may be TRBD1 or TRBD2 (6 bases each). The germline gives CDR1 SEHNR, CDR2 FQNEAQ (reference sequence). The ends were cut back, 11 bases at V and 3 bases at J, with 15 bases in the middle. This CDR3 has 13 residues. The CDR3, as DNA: TGTGCCGGGGCGCAGGGGAGGACAGATACGCAGTATTTT. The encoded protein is CAGAQGRTDTQYF.

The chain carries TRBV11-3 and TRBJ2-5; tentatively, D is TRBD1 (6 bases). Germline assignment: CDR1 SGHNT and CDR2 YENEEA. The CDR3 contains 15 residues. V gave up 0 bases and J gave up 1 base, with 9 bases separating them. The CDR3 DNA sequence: TGTGCCAGCAGCTTAGATGGGACACTCCAAGAGACCCAGTACTTC. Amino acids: CASSLDGTLQETQYF.

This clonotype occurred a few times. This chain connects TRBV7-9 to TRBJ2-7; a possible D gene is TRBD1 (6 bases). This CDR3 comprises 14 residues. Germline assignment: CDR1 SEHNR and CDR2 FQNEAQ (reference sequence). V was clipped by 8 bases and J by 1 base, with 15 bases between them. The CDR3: CASGTGLGSYEQYF. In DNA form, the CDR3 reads TGTGCCAGCGGAACAGGGTTGGGTTCCTACGAGCAGTACTTC.

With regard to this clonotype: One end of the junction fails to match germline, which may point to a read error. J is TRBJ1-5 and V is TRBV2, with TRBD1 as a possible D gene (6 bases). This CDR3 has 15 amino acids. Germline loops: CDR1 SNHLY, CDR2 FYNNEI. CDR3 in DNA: TGTACCAGCAGTGTTGAGCAGGGGACCAATCAGCCCCAGCATTTT. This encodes CTSSVEQGTNQPQHF.

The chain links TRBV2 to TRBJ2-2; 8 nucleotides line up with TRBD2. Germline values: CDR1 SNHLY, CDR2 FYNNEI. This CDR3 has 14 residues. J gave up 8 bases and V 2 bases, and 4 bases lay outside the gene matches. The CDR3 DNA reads TGTGCCAGCAGTGAAATCCCTAGCGGGGGGGAGCTGTTTTTT. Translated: CASSEIPSGGELFF.

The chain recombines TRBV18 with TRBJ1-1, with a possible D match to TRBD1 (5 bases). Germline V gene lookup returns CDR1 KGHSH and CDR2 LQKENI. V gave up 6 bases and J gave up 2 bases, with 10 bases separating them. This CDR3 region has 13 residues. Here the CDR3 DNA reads TGTGCCAGCTCCCTCGACAGAAACACTGAAGCTTTCTTT. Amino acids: CASSLDRNTEAFF.

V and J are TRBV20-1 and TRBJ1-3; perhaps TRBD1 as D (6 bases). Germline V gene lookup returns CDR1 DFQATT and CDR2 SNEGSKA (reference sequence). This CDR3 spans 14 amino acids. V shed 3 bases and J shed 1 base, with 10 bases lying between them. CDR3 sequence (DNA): TGCAGTGCTAGGGGGGGCAGTTCTGGAAACACCATATATTTT. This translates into CSARGGSSGNTIYF.

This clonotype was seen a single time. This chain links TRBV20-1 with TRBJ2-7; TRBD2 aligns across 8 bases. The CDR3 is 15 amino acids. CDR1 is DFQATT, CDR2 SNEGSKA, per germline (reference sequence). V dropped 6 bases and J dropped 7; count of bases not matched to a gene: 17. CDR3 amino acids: CSALGRAGERGEQYF. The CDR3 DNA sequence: TGCAGTGCCCTCGGGAGGGCAGGGGAGAGGGGTGAGCAGTACTTC.

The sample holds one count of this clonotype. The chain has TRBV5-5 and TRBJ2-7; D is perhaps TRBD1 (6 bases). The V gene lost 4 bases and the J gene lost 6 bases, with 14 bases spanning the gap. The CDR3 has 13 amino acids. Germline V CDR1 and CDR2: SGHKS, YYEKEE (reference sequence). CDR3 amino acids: CASSQNGGGEQYF. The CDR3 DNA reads TGTGCCAGCAGCCAGAATGGGGGCGGCGAGCAGTACTTC.

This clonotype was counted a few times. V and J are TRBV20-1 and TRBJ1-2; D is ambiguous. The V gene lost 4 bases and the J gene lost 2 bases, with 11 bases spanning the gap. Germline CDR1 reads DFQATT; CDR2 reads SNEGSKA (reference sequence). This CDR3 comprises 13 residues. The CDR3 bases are TGCAGTGCTAACGCCGACATAAACTATGGCTACACCTTC. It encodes CSANADINYGYTF.

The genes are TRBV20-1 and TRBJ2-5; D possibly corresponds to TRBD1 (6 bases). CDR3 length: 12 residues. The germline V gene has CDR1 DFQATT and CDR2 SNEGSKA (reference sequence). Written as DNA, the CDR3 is TGCAGCTCCACAGGGTCGGCTGAGACCCAGTACTTC. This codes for CSSTGSAETQYF.

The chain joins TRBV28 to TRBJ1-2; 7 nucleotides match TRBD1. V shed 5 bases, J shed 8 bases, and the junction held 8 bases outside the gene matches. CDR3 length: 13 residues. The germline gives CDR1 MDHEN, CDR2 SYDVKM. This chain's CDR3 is CASSKGQSMGYTF. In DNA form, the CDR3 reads TGTGCCAGCAGTAAGGGACAGAGTATGGGCTACACCTTC.

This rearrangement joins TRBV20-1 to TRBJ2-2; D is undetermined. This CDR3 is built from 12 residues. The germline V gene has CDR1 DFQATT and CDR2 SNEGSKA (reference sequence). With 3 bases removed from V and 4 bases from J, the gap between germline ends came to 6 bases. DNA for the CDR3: TGCAGTGCTAGTTTTGGCACCGGGGAGCTGTTTTTT. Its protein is CSASFGTGELFF.

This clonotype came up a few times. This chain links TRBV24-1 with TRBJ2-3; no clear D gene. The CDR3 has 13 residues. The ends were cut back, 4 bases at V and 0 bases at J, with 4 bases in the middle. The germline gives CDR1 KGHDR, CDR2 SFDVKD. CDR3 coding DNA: TGTGCCACCAGTGACCCGAGCACAGATACGCAGTATTTT. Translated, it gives CATSDPSTDTQYF.